This TCR beta chain was profiled in a study of shared clonotypes between healthy human individuals. Points from the study as a whole: An expected dependence of interdonor clonotype sharing on sequencing depth was noted.

Each cell subset's genomic DNA was divided evenly among several immunoSEQ plates. Profiled with immunoSEQ multiplex PCR; TCRdb holds only in-frame clones, not every one. The sample has about 110,000 clones, about 63% seen once; the top ten hold under 30%. The study drew its donors from healthy HIV-negative adults without recent acute infections or vaccinations. Both CD45RO+ cells and CCR7-negative CD45RA+ TemRA cells were combined to make up CD8 memory. About this clone: Its antigen remains unknown.

Trimming removed 5 bases at V and 3 bases at J, with 18 bases between. Germline CDR1 reads SEHNR; CDR2 reads FQNEAQ (reference sequence). This CDR3 is 16 amino acids long. The source material was memory CD8+ T cells sorted from blood. Subset denoted: CD45RO+ cells pooled with CCR7-negative TemRA cells. The receptor's source is a woman younger than 45 in good health. The V and J genes are TRBV7-9 and TRBJ2-3, with D perhaps matching TRBD1 (7 bases). CDR3 DNA: TGTGCCAGCAGCCCAACCTGGAGGGGGCGGACAGATACGCAGTATTTT. Translation gives CASSPTWRGRTDTQYF.